This TCR beta chain came from a study of cytotoxic CD8 clonotypes in ibrutinib-treated CLL. General study results and limits: Rising at ibrutinib response, clonality subsequently fell back toward baseline at progression. T-cell clonality at baseline went above that of age-matched healthy donors and rose and fell with circulating CD8+ T-cell counts. Public clonotypes were rare and shrank or held steady on treatment.

Frozen-stored PBMCs produced approximately 2 micrograms of genomic DNA for TCR beta libraries. Using immunoSEQ multiplex PCR, the repertoire was profiled, and TCRdb retains in-frame clones only, with some absent. The sample yields 250,000 to 350,000 clones, around 69% seen once. CDR1 KGHSH and CDR2 LQKENI come from the germline V gene. The CDR3 extends over 19 amino acids. V lost 6 bases to trimming and J lost 0 bases, with 21 bases between them. About this clone: What it recognizes is unknown.

Sequencing was performed on PBMCs, taken at disease progression, from a patient treated with ibrutinib. This TCR derives from a human donor with chronic lymphocytic leukemia. The chain joins TRBV18 to TRBJ2-6; D is undetermined. CDR3: CASSARTQSFISGANVLTF. CDR3 sequence (DNA): TGTGCCAGCTCCGCCCGCACACAGAGTTTCATCTCTGGGGCCAACGTCCTGACTTTC.